This T cell receptor beta chain was identified in a study of shared clonotypes between healthy human individuals. Findings and limits, study-wide: Sharing of clonotypes among donors was expected to vary with sequencing depth. The sampled material consisted only of blood, and tissue repertoires are likely to differ.

In the case of this clone: The antigen is undetermined.

This table comes from immunoSEQ multiplex PCR, and its TCRdb copy is limited to in-frame clones, with some not included. The sample shows about 560,000 clones, around 80% of them seen only once. V shed 4 bases and J 5 bases; nucleotides not matched to a gene: 13. The germline V gene encodes CDR1 SGHDT and CDR2 YYEEEE. This CDR3 region has 16 residues. The sample was PBMCs. This rearrangement joins TRBV5-6 to TRBJ2-7; 9 nucleotides align to TRBD1. The sequence came from a woman aged 40 to 49 in good health. Some clones in this sample may be carry-over from other donors' samples. CDR3: CASSRAPGTGRHEQYF. CDR3 nucleotide sequence: TGTGCCAGCAGCCGGGCCCCCGGGACAGGGCGACACGAGCAGTACTTC.